This T cell receptor beta chain was sequenced for a study of CD8+ T cells in alopecia areata. Overall study: The duration of tofacitinib was 6 to 18 months, with 6 months off drug afterward. Study-wide results and caveats: Alopecia totalis/universalis scalp especially showed more expanded CD8+ clones than normal scalp.

Trimming took 5 bases from V and 11 from J; bases not matched to a gene: 11. CDR3 length: 15 amino acids. Germline CDR1 reads LNHNV; CDR2 reads YYDKDF (reference sequence). It was from alopecia areata patients that lesional scalp punch biopsies and peripheral blood were collected. Sorting from PBMCs produced CD4+ and CD8+ T cells. Once RNA had been extracted, it was reverse transcribed into cDNA to act as the sequencing template. Generated by immunoSEQ multiplex PCR, the TCRdb table keeps only in-frame clones and is missing some. The sample has just over 150,000 clones; around 55% are singletons. As concerns this clone: Its specificity is unknown.

The clonotype was recovered from a human donor with alopecia areata. The material sequenced was CD8+ T cells sorted from blood, taken at week 0. The rearrangement links TRBV15 to TRBJ1-6, with TRBD1 identical over 8 bases. The CDR3 here is CATSETQGDNPPLHF. CDR3 DNA: TGTGCCACCAGCGAGACACAGGGGGACAATCCACCCCTCCACTTT.